A selection of T cell receptor beta chains follows, all from one sample in a study of CD8 T cells in Susac syndrome. TCRdb independently ran MiXCR on the immunoSEQ multiplex PCR reads; one entry per CDR3 protein. The repertoire holds fewer than 150,000 distinct CDR3 sequences, with about 92% as singletons. Sequencing was done on a sample of CD4+ T cells from PBMCs. Receptor source: a human donor with multiple sclerosis. CDR3s include the opening cysteine and the closing phenylalanine or tryptophan. A D gene is named only where the DNA matches it firmly. Only some rows state a clone size, as once, few, many or a class for expanded clones.

clone_size d_call j_call v_call cdr3_aa cdr3_nt
few NA TRBJ1-1 TRBV3-1 CASSQGPGTEAFF TGTGCCAGCAGCCAAGGTCCAGGGACTGAAGCTTTCTTT
NA NA TRBJ2-7 TRBV28 CASTMSTREQYF TGTGCCAGCACCATGTCCACCCGCGAGCAGTACTTC
NA NA TRBJ1-2 TRBV6-1 CASRTDVHYGYTF TGTGCCAGCAGGACGGACGTACACTATGGCTACACCTTC
NA TRBD1 TRBJ2-7 TRBV7-2 CASSLGQKIYEQYF TGTGCCAGCAGCTTGGGACAGAAGATCTACGAGCAGTACTTC
NA NA TRBJ1-4 TRBV4-1 CASSQEGQLAGEKLFF TGCGCCAGCAGCCAAGAGGGGCAATTGGCGGGTGAAAAACTGTTTTTT
NA NA TRBJ1-5 TRBV2 CASNYILNQPQHF TGTGCCAGCAACTACATCCTTAATCAGCCCCAGCATTTT
NA NA TRBJ1-2 TRBV28 CASRWGDHGYTF TGTGCCAGTAGGTGGGGGGACCACGGCTACACCTTC
NA TRBD1 TRBJ1-3 TRBV2 CAGRTGHSGNTIYF TGTGCCGGAAGGACAGGCCACTCTGGAAACACCATATATTTT
NA NA TRBJ1-2 TRBV7-9 CASSLGQTQGGYTF TGTGCCAGCAGCTTAGGGCAGACTCAGGGAGGCTACACCTTC
NA TRBD1 TRBJ2-7 TRBV7-9 CASSKQGGSSYEQYF TGTGCCAGCAGCAAACAGGGGGGAAGCTCCTACGAGCAGTACTTC
NA NA TRBJ2-3 TRBV27 CASRGGGTDTQYF TGTGCCAGCAGAGGCGGGGGCACAGATACGCAGTATTTT
NA TRBD2 TRBJ2-1 TRBV2 CASSEIAGYNEQFF TGTGCCAGCAGTGAAATAGCGGGCTACAATGAGCAGTTCTTC
NA NA TRBJ1-2 TRBV20-1 CSAREGRGLGYTF TGCAGTGCTAGAGAAGGGCGCGGTCTTGGCTACACCTTC
NA NA TRBJ1-2 TRBV4-1 CASSQAETANYGYTF TGCGCCAGCAGCCAAGCGGAGACAGCAAACTATGGCTACACCTTC
NA NA TRBJ1-5 TRBV3-1 CASSSTGGSGNQPQHF TGTGCCAGCAGCAGCACGGGGGGCAGTGGCAATCAGCCCCAGCATTTT
NA NA TRBJ2-3 TRBV20-1 CSAPLGSGDFGTQYF TGCAGTGCTCCCCTGGGCTCAGGGGATTTCGGTACGCAGTATTTT
NA TRBD2 TRBJ2-4 TRBV19 CASSTQRGVNIQYF TGTGCCAGTAGTACCCAGCGGGGGGTAAACATTCAGTACTTC
once NA TRBJ2-2 TRBV9 CASSEGTRSGELFF TGTGCCAGCAGCGAAGGGACGAGGTCCGGGGAGCTGTTTTTT
NA NA TRBJ2-1 TRBV5-1 CASSLDGRGDNEQFF TGCGCCAGCAGCTTGGATGGGCGGGGAGACAATGAGCAGTTCTTC
NA NA TRBJ2-5 TRBV29-1 CSVSDTQETQYF TGCAGCGTTTCAGACACCCAAGAGACCCAGTACTTC
NA NA TRBJ1-5 TRBV10-3 CAIRAGASDQPQHF TGTGCCATCAGGGCAGGGGCTTCGGATCAGCCCCAGCATTTT
NA TRBD1 TRBJ1-2 TRBV20-1 CSAIETGPYGYTF TGCAGTGCTATAGAGACAGGGCCCTATGGCTACACCTTC
once TRBD1 TRBJ2-2 TRBV27 CASSRSSRTGWKGGELFF TGTGCCAGCAGCCGATCCTCCAGGACAGGCTGGAAAGGGGGGGAGCTGTTTTTT
NA NA TRBJ2-2 TRBV28 CASSRLLRGAGELFF TGTGCCAGCAGTCGTTTGCTCCGTGGAGCCGGGGAGCTGTTTTTT